This T cell receptor (beta chain) comes out of a study of control samples from healthy donors and cancer patients. The data were produced by immunoSEQ multiplex PCR, yet TCRdb's version contains in-frame clones alone and is incomplete. The sample holds roughly 200,000 clones; approximately 91% are singletons and the top ten take about 2%. The CDR3 extends over 14 amino acids. Germline V gives CDR1 KGHDR, CDR2 SFDVKD. V was trimmed by 7 bases and J by 3 bases, leaving 14 bases between them. This receptor was taken from a man aged 30 to 39 in good health. Specimen: blood. The chain recombines TRBV24-1 with TRBJ1-2; D is unclear. CDR3 DNA sequence: TGTGCCACCAGGGGAGGTGCCATGGACTATGGCTACACCTTC. It codes for CATRGGAMDYGYTF.